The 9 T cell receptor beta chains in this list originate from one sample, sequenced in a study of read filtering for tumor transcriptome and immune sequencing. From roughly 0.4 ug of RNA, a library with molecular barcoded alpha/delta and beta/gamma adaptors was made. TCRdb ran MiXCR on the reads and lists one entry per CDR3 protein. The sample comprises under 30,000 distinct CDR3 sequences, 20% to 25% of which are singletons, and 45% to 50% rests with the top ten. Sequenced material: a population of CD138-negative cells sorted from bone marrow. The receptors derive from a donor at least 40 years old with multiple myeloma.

CDR3: CASSEVQGRNEQFF. The CDR3 bases are TGTGCCAGCAGTGAAGTTCAGGGGAGGAATGAGCAGTTCTTC. The V and J genes are TRBV6-2 or TRBV6-3 and TRBJ2-1, with D perhaps given as TRBD1 or TRBD2 (6 bases each). Trimming stripped 5 bases from V and 7 bases from J, with 15 bases between. Germline assignment: CDR1 MNHEY and CDR2 SVGEGT. This CDR3 contains 14 residues.

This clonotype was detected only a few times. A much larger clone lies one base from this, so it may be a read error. This chain's CDR3 is CASSLVFEGEAFF. DNA for the CDR3: TGTGCCAGCAGCTTAGTTTTTGAGGGGGAAGCTTTCTTT. The chain recombines TRBV7-8 with TRBJ1-1; D may be TRBD1 (5 bases). The germline V and J ends were trimmed by 1 base and 8 bases, with 11 bases remaining between them. Per germline, CDR1 SGHVS and CDR2 FQNEAQ. The CDR3 is made up of 13 amino acids.

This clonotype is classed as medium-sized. The CDR3 nucleotides are TGTGCCAGCAGCTTGGCCTCGGGGGGGGGCAATGAGCAGTTCTTC. This translates into CASSLASGGGNEQFF. This chain connects TRBV11-2 to TRBJ2-1; 8 positions match TRBD2. The V segment lost 3 bases and the J segment 6 bases; nucleotides outside the gene matches: 7. Looked up from germline, CDR1 is SGHAT and CDR2 is FQNNGV. This CDR3 is built from 15 residues.

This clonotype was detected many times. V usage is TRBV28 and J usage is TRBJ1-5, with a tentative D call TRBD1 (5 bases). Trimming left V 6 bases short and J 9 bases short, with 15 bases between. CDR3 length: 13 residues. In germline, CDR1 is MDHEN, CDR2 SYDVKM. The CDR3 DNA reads TGTGCCAGCAGGGAACAGGCCTGGGTGCCCCAGCATTTT. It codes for CASREQAWVPQHF.

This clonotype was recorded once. Here the CDR3 DNA reads TGTGCCAGCAGCCTCACATGGGGGAACACTGAAGCTTTCTTT. Translating gives CASSLTWGNTEAFF. This chain links TRBV7-8 with TRBJ1-1; D gene uncertain. CDR3 size: 14 residues. Germline CDR1 reads SGHVS; CDR2 reads FQNEAQ. V was shortened by 5 bases and J by 1 base, with 11 bases between the two germline ends.

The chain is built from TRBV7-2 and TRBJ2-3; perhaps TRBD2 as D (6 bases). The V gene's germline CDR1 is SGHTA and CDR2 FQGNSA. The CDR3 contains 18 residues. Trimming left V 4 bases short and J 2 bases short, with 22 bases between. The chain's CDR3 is CASSWEGGTALNTDTQYF. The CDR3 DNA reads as TGTGCCAGCAGCTGGGAAGGCGGGACCGCCCTTAACACAGATACGCAGTATTTT.

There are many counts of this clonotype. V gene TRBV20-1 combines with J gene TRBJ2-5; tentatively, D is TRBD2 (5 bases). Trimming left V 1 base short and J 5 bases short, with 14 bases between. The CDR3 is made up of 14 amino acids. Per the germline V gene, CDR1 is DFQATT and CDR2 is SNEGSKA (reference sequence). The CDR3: CSARAGMPLETQYF. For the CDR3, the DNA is TGCAGTGCTAGAGCCGGGATGCCTCTTGAGACCCAGTACTTC.

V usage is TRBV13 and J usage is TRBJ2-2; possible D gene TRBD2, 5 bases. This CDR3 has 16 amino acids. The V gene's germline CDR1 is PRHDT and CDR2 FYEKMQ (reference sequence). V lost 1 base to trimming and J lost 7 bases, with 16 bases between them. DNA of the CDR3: TGTGCCAGCAGCTTAGTGGCTAGCTCCGATGGCGGGGAGCTGTTTTTT. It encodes CASSLVASSDGGELFF.

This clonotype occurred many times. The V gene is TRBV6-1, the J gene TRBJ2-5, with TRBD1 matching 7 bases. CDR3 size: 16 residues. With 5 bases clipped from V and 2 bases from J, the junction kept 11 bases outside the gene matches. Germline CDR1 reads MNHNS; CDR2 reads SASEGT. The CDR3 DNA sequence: TGTGCCAGCAGTCCTCGGACAGGAGGACCTCAAGAGACCCAGTACTTC. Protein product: CASSPRTGGPQETQYF.